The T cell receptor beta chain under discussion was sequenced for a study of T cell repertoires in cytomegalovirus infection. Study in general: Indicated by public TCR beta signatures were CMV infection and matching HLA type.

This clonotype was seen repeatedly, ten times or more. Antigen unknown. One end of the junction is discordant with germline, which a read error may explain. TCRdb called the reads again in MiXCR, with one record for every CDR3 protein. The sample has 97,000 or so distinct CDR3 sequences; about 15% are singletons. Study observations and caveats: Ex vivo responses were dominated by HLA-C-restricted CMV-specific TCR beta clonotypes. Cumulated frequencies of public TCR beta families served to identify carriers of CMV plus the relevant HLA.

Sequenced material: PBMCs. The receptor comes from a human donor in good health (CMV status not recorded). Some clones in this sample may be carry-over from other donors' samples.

CDR3 bases: TGTGCCAGCAGCTTTTCTAGCGGGTCCTTCAATGAGCAGTTCTTC. This translates into CASSFSSGSFNEQFF. The gene calls are TRBV7-2 and TRBJ2-1; 8 bases agree with TRBD2. This CDR3 spans 15 amino acids. The germline V gene has CDR1 SGHTA and CDR2 FQGNSA.